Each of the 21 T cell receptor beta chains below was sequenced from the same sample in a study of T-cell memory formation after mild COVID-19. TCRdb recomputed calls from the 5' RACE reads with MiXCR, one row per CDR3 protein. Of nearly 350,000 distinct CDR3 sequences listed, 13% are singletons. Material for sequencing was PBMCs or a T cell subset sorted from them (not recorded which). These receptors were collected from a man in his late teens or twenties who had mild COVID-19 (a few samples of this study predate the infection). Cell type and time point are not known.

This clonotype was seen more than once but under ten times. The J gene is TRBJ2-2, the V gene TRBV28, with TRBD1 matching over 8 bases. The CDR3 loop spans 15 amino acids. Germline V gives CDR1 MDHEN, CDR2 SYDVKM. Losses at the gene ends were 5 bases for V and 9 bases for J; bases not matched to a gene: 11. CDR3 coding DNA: TGTGCCAGCAGTCCCTCCCTGGACAGGGCGAGGGAGCTGTTTTTT. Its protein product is CASSPSLDRARELFF.

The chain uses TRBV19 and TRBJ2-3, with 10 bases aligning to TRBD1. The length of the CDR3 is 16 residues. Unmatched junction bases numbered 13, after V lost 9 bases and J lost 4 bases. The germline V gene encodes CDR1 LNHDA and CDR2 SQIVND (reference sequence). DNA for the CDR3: TGTGCCAGCCGGGACAGGGGCCACTCTGGTCCAGATACGCAGTATTTT. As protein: CASRDRGHSGPDTQYF.

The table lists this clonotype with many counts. The CDR3 sequence is CASSLPHEDTQYF. The CDR3, as DNA: TGTGCCAGCAGCTTACCTCATGAGGATACGCAGTATTTT. The chain has TRBV5-4 and TRBJ2-3; D is unclear. The CDR3 length is 13 residues. Germline CDR1 and CDR2: SGHNT and YYREEE (reference sequence). V lost 2 bases and J lost 6, with 10 bases in between.

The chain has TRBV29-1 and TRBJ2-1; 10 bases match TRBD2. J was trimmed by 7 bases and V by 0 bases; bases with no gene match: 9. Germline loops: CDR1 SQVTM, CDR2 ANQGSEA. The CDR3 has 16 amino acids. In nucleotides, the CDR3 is TGCAGCGTTGAAGAACCCAGCGGGGGGGCCCTTAATGAGCAGTTCTTC. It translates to CSVEEPSGGALNEQFF.

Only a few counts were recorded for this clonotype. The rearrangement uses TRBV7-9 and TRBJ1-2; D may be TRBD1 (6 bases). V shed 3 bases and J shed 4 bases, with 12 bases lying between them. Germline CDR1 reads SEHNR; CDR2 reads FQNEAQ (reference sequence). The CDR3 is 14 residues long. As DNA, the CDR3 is TGTGCCAGCAGCTTCACAGGGTTGGCCTATGGCTACACCTTC. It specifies CASSFTGLAYGYTF. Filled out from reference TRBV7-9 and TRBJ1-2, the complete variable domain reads DTGVSQNPRHKITKRGQNVTFRCDPISEHNRLYWYRQTLGQGPEFLTYFQNEAQLEKSRLLSDRFSAERPKGSFSTLEIQRTEQGDSAMYLCASSFTGLAYGYTFGSGTRLTVV.

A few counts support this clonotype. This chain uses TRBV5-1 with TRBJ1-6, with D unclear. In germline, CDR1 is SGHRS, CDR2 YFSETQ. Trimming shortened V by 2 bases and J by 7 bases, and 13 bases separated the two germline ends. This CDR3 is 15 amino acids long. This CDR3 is CASSFLQNSNSPLHF. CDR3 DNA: TGCGCCAGCAGCTTCTTGCAGAACTCAAATTCACCCCTCCACTTT. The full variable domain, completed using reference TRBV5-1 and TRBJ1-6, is KAGVTQTPRYLIKTRGQQVTLSCSPISGHRSVSWYQQTPGQGLQFLFEYFSETQRNKGNFPGRFSGRQFSNSRSEMNVSTLELGDSALYLCASSFLQNSNSPLHFGNGTRLTVT.

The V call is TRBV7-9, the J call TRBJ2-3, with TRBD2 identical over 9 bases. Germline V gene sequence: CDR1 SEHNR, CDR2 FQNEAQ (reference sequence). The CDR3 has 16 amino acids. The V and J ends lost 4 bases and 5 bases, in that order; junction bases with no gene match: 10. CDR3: CASSSSGSGGIDTQYF. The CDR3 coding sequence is TGTGCCAGCAGCTCCTCGGGTAGCGGGGGTATAGATACGCAGTATTTT.

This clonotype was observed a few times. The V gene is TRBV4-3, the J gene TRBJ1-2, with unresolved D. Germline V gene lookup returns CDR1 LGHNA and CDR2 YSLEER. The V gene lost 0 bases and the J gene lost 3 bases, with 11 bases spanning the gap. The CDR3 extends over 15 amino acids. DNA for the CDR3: TGCGCCAGCAGCCAAGAGCGAGAGCTCTACTATGGCTACACCTTC. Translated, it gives CASSQERELYYGYTF.

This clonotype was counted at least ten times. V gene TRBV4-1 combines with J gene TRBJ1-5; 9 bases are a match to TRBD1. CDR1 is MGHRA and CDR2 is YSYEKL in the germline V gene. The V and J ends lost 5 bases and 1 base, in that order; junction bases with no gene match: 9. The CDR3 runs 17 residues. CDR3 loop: CASSTRSDRGSNQPQHF. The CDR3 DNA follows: TGCGCCAGCAGCACCCGGTCTGACAGGGGGAGCAATCAGCCCCAGCATTTT.

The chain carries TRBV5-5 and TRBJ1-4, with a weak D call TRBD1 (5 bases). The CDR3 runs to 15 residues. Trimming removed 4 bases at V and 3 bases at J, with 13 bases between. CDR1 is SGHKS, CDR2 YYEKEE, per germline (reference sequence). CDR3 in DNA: TGTGCCAGCAGCGCCGGGGGGGTTTCTAATGAAAAACTGTTTTTT. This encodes CASSAGGVSNEKLFF.

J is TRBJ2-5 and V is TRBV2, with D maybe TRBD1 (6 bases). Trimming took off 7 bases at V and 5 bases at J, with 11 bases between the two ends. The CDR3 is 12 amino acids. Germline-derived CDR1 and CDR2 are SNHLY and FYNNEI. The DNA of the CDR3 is TGTGCCAGCACGTCTACAGGGGAGACCCAGTACTTC. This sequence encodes CASTSTGETQYF.

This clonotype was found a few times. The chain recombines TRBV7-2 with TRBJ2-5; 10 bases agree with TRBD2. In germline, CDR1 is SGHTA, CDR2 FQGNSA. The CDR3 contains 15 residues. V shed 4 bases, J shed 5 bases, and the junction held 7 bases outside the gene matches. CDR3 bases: TGTGCCAGCAGCTACCAAGCGGGGGGGTGGGAGACCCAGTACTTC. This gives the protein CASSYQAGGWETQYF.

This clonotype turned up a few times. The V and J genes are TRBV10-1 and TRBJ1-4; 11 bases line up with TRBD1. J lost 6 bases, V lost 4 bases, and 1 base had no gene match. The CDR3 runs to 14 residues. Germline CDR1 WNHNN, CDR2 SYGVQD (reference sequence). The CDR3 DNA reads TGCGCCAGCAGTGGGACAGGGGGCGATGAAAAACTGTTTTTT. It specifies CASSGTGGDEKLFF.

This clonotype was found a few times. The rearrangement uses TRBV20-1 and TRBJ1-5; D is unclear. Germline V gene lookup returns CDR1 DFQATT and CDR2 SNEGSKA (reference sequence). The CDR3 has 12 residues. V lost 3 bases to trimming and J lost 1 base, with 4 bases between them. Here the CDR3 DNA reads TGCAGTGCTAGTTCGAGCAATCAGCCCCAGCATTTT. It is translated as CSASSSNQPQHF.

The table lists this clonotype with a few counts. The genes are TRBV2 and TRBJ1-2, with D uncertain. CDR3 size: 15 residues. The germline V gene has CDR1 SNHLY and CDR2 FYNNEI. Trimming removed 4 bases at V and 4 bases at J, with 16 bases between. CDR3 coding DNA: TGTGCCAGCAGTGCGAGTAGGATTCGATTCTATGGCTACACCTTC. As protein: CASSASRIRFYGYTF.

The DNA for the CDR3 is TGTGCCAGTAGGGACACCTCCAACCTTTTGGGGCAGTTCTTC. This translates into CASRDTSNLLGQFF. The chain joins TRBV19 to TRBJ2-1, with a tentative D call TRBD1 (5 bases). CDR3 length equals 14 residues. V was cut by 6 bases and J by 12 bases, with 21 bases left in between. Germline V gives CDR1 LNHDA, CDR2 SQIVND (reference sequence).

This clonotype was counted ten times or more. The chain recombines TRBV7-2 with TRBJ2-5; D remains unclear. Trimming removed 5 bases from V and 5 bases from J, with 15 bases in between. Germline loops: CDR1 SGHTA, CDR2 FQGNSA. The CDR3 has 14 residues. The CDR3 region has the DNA TGTGCCAGCAGCCCTGGCGAGGTTCGGGAGACCCAGTACTTC. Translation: CASSPGEVRETQYF.

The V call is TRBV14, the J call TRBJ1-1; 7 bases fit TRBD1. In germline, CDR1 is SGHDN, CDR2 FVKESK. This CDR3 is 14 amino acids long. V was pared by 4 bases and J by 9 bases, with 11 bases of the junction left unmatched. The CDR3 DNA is TGTGCCAGCAGCCCCGTTTCACGGGACAGCCAAGCTTTCTTT. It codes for CASSPVSRDSQAFF. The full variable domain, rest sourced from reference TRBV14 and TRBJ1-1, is EAGVTQFPSHSVIEKGQTVTLRCDPISGHDNLYWYRRVMGKEIKFLLHFVKESKQDESGMPNNRFLAERTGGTYSTLKVQPAELEDSGVYFCASSPVSRDSQAFFGQGTRLTVV.

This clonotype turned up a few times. This CDR3 is CASSPDRNNSPLHF. CDR3 in DNA: TGTGCCAGCAGCCCCGACAGGAACAATTCACCCCTCCACTTT. V usage is TRBV2 and J usage is TRBJ1-6; maybe TRBD1 (6 bases). The CDR3 is made up of 14 amino acids. The germline V gene has CDR1 SNHLY and CDR2 FYNNEI. Trimming removed 6 bases from V and 7 bases from J, with 13 bases in between.

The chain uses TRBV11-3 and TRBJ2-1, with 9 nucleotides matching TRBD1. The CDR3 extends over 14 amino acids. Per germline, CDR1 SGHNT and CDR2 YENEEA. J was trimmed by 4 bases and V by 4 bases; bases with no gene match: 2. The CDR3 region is CASSSTGGYNEQFF. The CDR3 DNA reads TGTGCCAGCAGCTCGACAGGGGGGTACAATGAGCAGTTCTTC.

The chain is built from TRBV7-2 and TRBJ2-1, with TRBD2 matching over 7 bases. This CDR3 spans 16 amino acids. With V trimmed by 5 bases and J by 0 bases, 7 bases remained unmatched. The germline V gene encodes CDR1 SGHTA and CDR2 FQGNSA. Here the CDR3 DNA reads TGTGCCAGCAGCCGTCGGACGGGAGGCTCCTACAATGAGCAGTTCTTC. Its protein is CASSRRTGGSYNEQFF.